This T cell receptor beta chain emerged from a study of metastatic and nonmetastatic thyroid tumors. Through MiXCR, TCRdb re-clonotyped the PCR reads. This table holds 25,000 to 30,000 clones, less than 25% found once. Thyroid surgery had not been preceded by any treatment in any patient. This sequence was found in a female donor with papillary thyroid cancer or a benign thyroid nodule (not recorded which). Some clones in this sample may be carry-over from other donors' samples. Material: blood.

The CDR3 sequence: CASSEGIKQFF. The CDR3 nucleotides read TGTGCCAGCAGTGAAGGTATTAAACAGTTCTTC. The chain employs TRBV2 and TRBJ2-1, with D uncertain. V was clipped by 1 base and J by 13 bases, with 8 bases between them. The CDR3 covers 11 residues. Germline V gene lookup returns CDR1 SNHLY and CDR2 FYNNEI. The whole variable domain, remainder taken from reference TRBV2 and TRBJ2-1, is EPEVTQTPSHQVTQMGQEVILRCVPISNHLYFYWYRQILGQKVEFLVSFYNNEISEKSEIFDDQFSVERPDGSNFTLKIRSTKLEDSAMYFCASSEGIKQFFGPGTRLTVL.